Below, 27 T cell receptor beta chains from the same sample are listed, as sequenced in a study of T cell responses to AZD1222 COVID-19 vaccine. Clones were sequenced by immunoSEQ multiplex PCR, and TCRdb holds only the in-frame ones, with some missing. The data show over 95,000 clones, with approximately 89% seen just once and approximately 4.2% held by the top ten. The sequencing used peripheral blood, collected on day 0 of AZD1222 vaccination. The origin of the receptors is an adult in good health.

This chain connects TRBV4-2 to TRBJ1-1; the D is unclear. CDR1 is LGHNA, CDR2 YNFKEQ, per germline. The V and J ends lost 0 bases and 5 bases respectively, with 7 bases between them. CDR3 size: 13 residues. The CDR3 protein is CASSQDMATEAFF. The CDR3 nucleotides read TGTGCCAGCAGCCAAGATATGGCAACTGAAGCTTTCTTT.

The chain is built from TRBV7-2 and TRBJ2-1; TRBD2 matches 10 bases. The CDR3 totals 15 residues. The trim removed 4 bases at V and 9 bases at J, leaving 9 bases unmatched. Germline-derived CDR1 and CDR2 are SGHTA and FQGNSA. The CDR3 protein is CASSSGTSVLGEQFF. Here the CDR3 DNA reads TGTGCCAGCAGCTCCGGGACTAGCGTTCTCGGTGAGCAGTTCTTC.

The chain couples TRBV6-4 to TRBJ2-2; D not certain. Germline CDR1 MRHNA, CDR2 SNTAGT. The germline V and J ends were trimmed by 5 bases and 3 bases, with 10 bases remaining between them. This CDR3 has 14 residues. The CDR3 protein is CASSYELDTGELFF. In DNA form, the CDR3 reads TGTGCCAGCAGTTATGAGTTGGACACCGGGGAGCTGTTTTTT.

This chain uses TRBV6-2 or TRBV6-3 with TRBJ1-2; TRBD1 aligns across 8 bases. Per the germline V gene, CDR1 is MNHEY and CDR2 is SVGEGT. The length of the CDR3 is 13 residues. Losses at the gene ends were 5 bases for V and 4 bases for J; bases not matched to a gene: 3. CDR3 coding DNA: TGTGCCAGCAGTCTCGACAGGGGCTATGGCTACACCTTC. It is translated as CASSLDRGYGYTF.

This rearrangement joins TRBV19 to TRBJ1-2; the D gene is possibly TRBD1 (5 bases). Trimming shortened V by 8 bases and J by 4 bases, and 14 bases separated the two germline ends. The CDR3 loop spans 13 amino acids. Germline V lookup: CDR1 LNHDA, CDR2 SQIVND (reference sequence). In nucleotides, the CDR3 is TGTGCCAGTGGGGAGAGGGGTTCCTATGGCTACACCTTC. It specifies CASGERGSYGYTF. The variable domain in full, with the rest retrieved from reference TRBV19 and TRBJ1-2, is DGGITQSPKYLFRKEGQNVTLSCEQNLNHDAMYWYRQDPGQGLRLIYYSQIVNDFQKGDIAEGYSVSREKKESFPLTVTSAQKNPTAFYLCASGERGSYGYTFGSGTRLTVV.

In this sample, this clone turned up once. The chain joins TRBV5-4 to TRBJ2-5; 8 bases are a match to TRBD2. The V gene end was trimmed by 4 bases and the J gene end by 1 base; junction bases not matched to a gene: 9. This CDR3 spans 16 amino acids. CDR1 is SGHNT and CDR2 is YYREEE in the germline V gene (reference sequence). CDR3 in amino acids: CASSPLRAGGQETQYF. The CDR3 DNA sequence: TGTGCCAGCAGCCCCCTCCGCGCGGGGGGCCAAGAGACCCAGTACTTC. Full variable domain (missing parts from reference TRBV5-4 and TRBJ2-5): ETGVTQSPTHLIKTRGQQVTLRCSSQSGHNTVSWYQQALGQGPQFIFQYYREEENGRGNFPPRFSGLQFPNYSSELNVNALELDDSALYLCASSPLRAGGQETQYFGPGTRLLVL.

The chain links TRBV5-6 to TRBJ2-6; TRBD1 agrees at 7 bases. The V gene end was trimmed by 0 bases and the J gene end by 4 bases; junction bases not matched to a gene: 4. In germline, CDR1 is SGHDT, CDR2 YYEEEE. There are 16 residues in the CDR3. The CDR3 spells CASSLVRGLGANVLTF. The CDR3 nucleotides are TGTGCCAGCAGCTTGGTTAGGGGGCTAGGGGCCAACGTCCTGACTTTC.

The rearrangement links TRBV7-9 to TRBJ1-1; 7 bases are shared with TRBD1. CDR3 length: 14 residues. The V segment lost 2 bases and the J segment 4 bases; nucleotides outside the gene matches: 4. Per germline, CDR1 SEHNR and CDR2 FQNEAQ (reference sequence). CDR3 amino acids: CASSLMAGGTEAFF. The CDR3 DNA reads TGTGCCAGCAGCTTAATGGCAGGGGGCACTGAAGCTTTCTTT. The variable domain in full, completed from reference TRBV7-9 and TRBJ1-1, reads DTGVSQNPRHKITKRGQNVTFRCDPISEHNRLYWYRQTLGQGPEFLTYFQNEAQLEKSRLLSDRFSAERPKGSFSTLEIQRTEQGDSAMYLCASSLMAGGTEAFFGQGTRLTVV.

This chain connects TRBV3-1 (or the pseudogene TRBV3-2) to TRBJ1-4; the D is unclear. This CDR3 is built from 17 residues. Trimming shortened V by 0 bases and J by 5 bases, and 16 bases separated the two germline ends. CDR1 LGHDT and CDR2 YNNKEL come from the germline V gene (reference sequence). This chain's CDR3 is CASSQEPRLGQNEKLFF. Written as DNA, the CDR3 is TGTGCCAGCAGCCAAGAGCCCCGGTTAGGGCAGAATGAAAAACTGTTTTTT.

V is TRBV24-1 and J is TRBJ2-5; D perhaps matches TRBD1 (6 bases). The CDR3 runs 16 residues. Germline assignment: CDR1 KGHDR and CDR2 SFDVKD. V shed 4 bases and J shed 4 bases, with 18 bases lying between them. CDR3 DNA: TGTGCCACCAGTGACTCCGGGACACGAGACTTAGAGACCCAGTACTTC. As protein: CATSDSGTRDLETQYF.

This chain links TRBV5-1 with TRBJ2-1; 15 bases map to TRBD2. V trimming: 4 bases; J trimming: 0 bases; junction bases outside the gene matches: 5. This CDR3 is 18 amino acids long. Germline lookup yields CDR1 SGHRS and CDR2 YFSETQ. Here the CDR3 reads CASSQRTSGGGSYNEQFF. CDR3 in DNA: TGCGCCAGCAGCCAACGGACTAGCGGGGGGGGCTCCTACAATGAGCAGTTCTTC.

This chain connects TRBV19 to TRBJ2-5; TRBD1 matches at 8 bases. V trimming: 4 bases; J trimming: 4 bases; junction bases outside the gene matches: 8. The CDR3 is made up of 15 amino acids. Germline values: CDR1 LNHDA, CDR2 SQIVND (reference sequence). The CDR3 loop reads CASSRDPDRGETQYF. DNA for the CDR3: TGTGCCAGTAGTAGAGACCCTGACAGGGGAGAGACCCAGTACTTC. Drawing the rest from reference TRBV19 and TRBJ2-5, the complete variable domain is DGGITQSPKYLFRKEGQNVTLSCEQNLNHDAMYWYRQDPGQGLRLIYYSQIVNDFQKGDIAEGYSVSREKKESFPLTVTSAQKNPTAFYLCASSRDPDRGETQYFGPGTRLLVL.

The gene calls are TRBV5-4 and TRBJ1-5; 8 nucleotides match TRBD1. The CDR3 contains 14 residues. V trimming: 0 bases; J trimming: 6 bases; junction bases outside the gene matches: 2. CDR1 and CDR2 from the germline V gene are SGHNT and YYREEE (reference sequence). CDR3 amino acids: CASSLAGGSQPQHF. The CDR3 nucleotides are TGTGCCAGCAGCTTGGCAGGGGGCAGTCAGCCCCAGCATTTT.

This chain joins TRBV27 and TRBJ1-6; 8 bases are shared with TRBD1. CDR1 MNHEY and CDR2 SMNVEV come from the germline V gene (reference sequence). V gave up 6 bases and J gave up 10 bases; unmatched junction bases: 14. This CDR3 region has 16 residues. Here the CDR3 DNA reads TGTGCCAGCAGATCTATAGGACAGGGAGGGAGGTCACCCCTCCACTTT. Residues: CASRSIGQGGRSPLHF.

The chain links TRBV6-5 to TRBJ2-7; tentative D call: TRBD2 (5 bases). Germline assignment: CDR1 MNHEY and CDR2 SVGAGI. Trimming pared 6 bases from V and 2 bases from J, leaving 17 bases between. This CDR3 has 15 amino acids. This chain's CDR3 is CASSPTVRGTYEQYF. The CDR3 nucleotides are TGTGCCAGCAGCCCCACGGTCCGGGGAACCTACGAGCAGTACTTC.

DNA for the CDR3: TGTGCCAGCAGCCAGAAGGGGGCGCAGGGCTACACCTTC. It specifies CASSQKGAQGYTF. The chain joins TRBV5-4 to TRBJ1-2; 7 positions agree with TRBD1. The CDR3 extends over 13 amino acids. The V gene's germline CDR1 is SGHNT and CDR2 YYREEE (reference sequence). With V trimmed by 4 bases and J by 8 bases, 8 bases remained unmatched.

This clone was found once. The V gene is TRBV7-2, the J gene TRBJ1-2; maybe TRBD1 (5 bases). The germline V gene has CDR1 SGHTA and CDR2 FQGNSA. Trimming took off 2 bases at V and 2 bases at J, with 12 bases between the two ends. This CDR3 is 15 amino acids long. CDR3 in amino acids: CASSLYPGTNYGYTF. In nucleotides, the CDR3 is TGTGCCAGCAGCTTATACCCAGGGACCAACTATGGCTACACCTTC. The full variable domain, rest sourced from reference TRBV7-2 and TRBJ1-2, is GAGVSQSPSNKVTEKGKDVELRCDPISGHTALYWYRQSLGQGLEFLIYFQGNSAPDKSGLPSDRFSAERTGGSVSTLTIQRTQQEDSAVYLCASSLYPGTNYGYTFGSGTRLTVV.

The V call is TRBV7-9, the J call TRBJ1-4, with a weak D call TRBD1 (5 bases). The germline V gene encodes CDR1 SEHNR and CDR2 FQNEAQ (reference sequence). Trimming stripped 4 bases from V and 0 bases from J, with 9 bases between. The CDR3 has 15 residues. CDR3 sequence reads: CASSSRQSTNEKLFF. CDR3 coding DNA: TGTGCCAGCAGCTCCAGACAGTCAACTAATGAAAAACTGTTTTTT.

This clone was recorded once. The V gene is TRBV19, the J gene TRBJ1-2; D is undetermined. The ends were cut back, 2 bases at V and 5 bases at J, with 15 bases in the middle. Germline CDR1 LNHDA, CDR2 SQIVND (reference sequence). CDR3 length: 15 residues. The CDR3 DNA reads TGTGCCAGTAGTATACCCCGCCGACGGGATTATGGCTACACCTTC. Amino acids: CASSIPRRRDYGYTF.

CDR3 sequence (DNA): TGTGCCAGTAGTCCGTGGACAGGGGCGCCTAATGAAAAACTGTTTTTT. It encodes CASSPWTGAPNEKLFF. The chain combines TRBV19 with TRBJ1-4, with TRBD1 identical over 9 bases. With V trimmed by 5 bases and J by 3 bases, 7 bases remained unmatched. Germline loops: CDR1 LNHDA, CDR2 SQIVND (reference sequence). The CDR3 covers 16 residues.

The rearrangement joins TRBV19 to TRBJ1-3; possibly TRBD1 for D (6 bases). Germline V gene sequence: CDR1 LNHDA, CDR2 SQIVND (reference sequence). V was cut by 6 bases and J by 1 base, with 10 bases left in between. The CDR3 is 14 residues long. This CDR3 reads CASRVTGSGNTIYF. The CDR3, as DNA: TGTGCCAGTAGGGTGACAGGATCTGGAAACACCATATATTTT.

The chain is built from TRBV27 and TRBJ2-3, with 7 positions matching TRBD1. This CDR3 region has 15 residues. With V trimmed by 5 bases and J by 8 bases, 13 bases remained unmatched. The germline V gene has CDR1 MNHEY and CDR2 SMNVEV (reference sequence). The CDR3 sequence: CASSPGQVHGGTQYF. Written as DNA, the CDR3 is TGTGCCAGCAGTCCAGGACAGGTCCATGGGGGTACGCAGTATTTT.

Only a few counts were recorded for this clone. This chain links TRBV7-3 with TRBJ2-1, with a possible D match to TRBD1 (6 bases). Germline CDR1 is SGHTA and CDR2 is FQGTGA. Trimming stripped 1 base from V and 5 bases from J, with 18 bases between. This CDR3 spans 17 amino acids. The CDR3: CASSLRGLASSNNEQFF. DNA for the CDR3: TGTGCCAGCAGCTTAAGGGGGCTAGCCTCGTCCAACAATGAGCAGTTCTTC.

The genes are TRBV15 and TRBJ1-5; 7 bases align to TRBD1. The germline V gene has CDR1 LNHNV and CDR2 YYDKDF (reference sequence). This CDR3 spans 15 amino acids. J gave up 3 bases and V 2 bases, and 4 bases lay outside the gene matches. CDR3 protein: CATSRPGQHNQPQHF. Here the CDR3 DNA reads TGTGCCACCAGCAGACCGGGACAGCACAATCAGCCCCAGCATTTT.

This clone was counted a single time. The chain employs TRBV6-2 or TRBV6-3 and TRBJ1-4, with a possible D match to TRBD1 (5 bases). Per germline, CDR1 MNHEY and CDR2 SVGEGT. Trimming removed 6 bases from V and 10 bases from J, with 18 bases in between. The CDR3 loop spans 14 amino acids. CDR3 sequence reads: CASSTASGRGKLFF. Written as DNA, the CDR3 is TGTGCCAGCAGCACCGCGAGCGGTAGGGGAAAACTGTTTTTT.

The V call is TRBV14, the J call TRBJ2-2, with D possibly being TRBD1 or TRBD2 (5 bases each). The CDR3 has 16 amino acids. The germline V gene encodes CDR1 SGHDN and CDR2 FVKESK. The germline V and J ends were trimmed by 4 bases and 4 bases, with 16 bases remaining between them. The CDR3 protein is CASSPLRGPITGELFF. The CDR3 coding sequence is TGTGCCAGCAGCCCGTTGAGGGGACCGATCACCGGGGAGCTGTTTTTT.

This CDR3 reads CASSPTGRNSPLHF. The CDR3 DNA sequence: TGTGCCAGCAGCCCCACAGGGCGGAATTCACCCCTCCACTTT. V and J are TRBV28 and TRBJ1-6; D perhaps matches TRBD1 (6 bases). The ends were cut back, 6 bases at V and 7 bases at J, with 13 bases in the middle. CDR1 is MDHEN, CDR2 SYDVKM, per germline. CDR3 length: 14 residues. Variable domain in full (rest from reference TRBV28 and TRBJ1-6): DVKVTQSSRYLVKRTGEKVFLECVQDMDHENMFWYRQDPGLGLRLIYFSYDVKMKEKGDIPEGYSVSREKKERFSLILESASTNQTSMYLCASSPTGRNSPLHFGNGTRLTVT.